Listed below are T cell receptor beta chains from one sample, sequenced in a study of PD-1 blockade in mismatch repair-deficient tumors. Produced via immunoSEQ multiplex PCR; TCRdb's table is partial and in-frame only. The sample yields about 68,000 clones, approximately 80% seen once. Sample: peripheral blood, taken 2 weeks after starting pembrolizumab. These receptors were obtained from an adult with mismatch repair-deficient cancer. Each CDR3 is given without its conserved first and last residue.

j_call,v_call,cdr3_aa
TRBJ2-5,TRBV5-1,ASSLSHREQETQY
TRBJ2-7,TRBV11-2,ASSRAGGAYEQY
TRBJ1-2,TRBV10-3,AISEPGQALQPYGYT
TRBJ2-7,TRBV5-6,ASRLAGSYEQY
TRBJ2-7,TRBV4-1,ASSQIHREVSYEQY
TRBJ2-1,TRBV5-1,ASSPGTSGSF
TRBJ1-1,TRBV7-2,ASSSGIWLNTEAF
TRBJ2-2,TRBV7-3,ASSPGLAGAQTGELF
TRBJ1-1,TRBV6-5,ASSYLQGAGEAF
TRBJ2-7,TRBV9,ASSPRDRYEQY
TRBJ1-1,TRBV11-2,ASSLRQGTEAF
TRBJ2-3,TRBV6-1,ASSEQGLPLDTQY
TRBJ1-2,TRBV7-8,ASSFVRGGGGYT
TRBJ1-2,TRBV19,ASTSSGESYGYT
TRBJ1-1,TRBV11-3,ASSLGLTYTEAF
TRBJ2-7,TRBV29-1,SASGTGSYEQY